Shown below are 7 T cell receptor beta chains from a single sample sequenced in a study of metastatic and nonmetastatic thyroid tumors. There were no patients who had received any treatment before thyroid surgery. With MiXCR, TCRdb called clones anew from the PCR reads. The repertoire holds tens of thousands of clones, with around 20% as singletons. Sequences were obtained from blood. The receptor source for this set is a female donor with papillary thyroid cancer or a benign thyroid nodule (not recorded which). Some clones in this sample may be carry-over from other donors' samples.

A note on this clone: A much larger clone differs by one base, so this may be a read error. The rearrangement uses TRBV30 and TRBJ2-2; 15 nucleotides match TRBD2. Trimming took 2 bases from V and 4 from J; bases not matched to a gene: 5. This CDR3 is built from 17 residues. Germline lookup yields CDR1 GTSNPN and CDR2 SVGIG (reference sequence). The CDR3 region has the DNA TGTGCCTGGAGTCGGACTAGCGGGAGGGCCGTCACCGGGGAGCTGTTTTTT. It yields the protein CAWSRTSGRAVTGELFF.

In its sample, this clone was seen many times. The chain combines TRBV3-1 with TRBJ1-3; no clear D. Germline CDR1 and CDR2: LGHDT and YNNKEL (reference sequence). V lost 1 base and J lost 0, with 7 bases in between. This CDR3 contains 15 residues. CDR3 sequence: CASSQGRTSGNTIYF. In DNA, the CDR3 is TGTGCCAGCAGCCAAGGACGTACCTCTGGAAACACCATATATTTT.

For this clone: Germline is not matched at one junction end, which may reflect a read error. This chain's CDR3 is CSDRARGTGLRGYTF. For the CDR3, the DNA is TGCAGTGATAGAGCTCGGGGGACAGGGCTTCGGGGATACACCTTC. J is TRBJ1-2 and V is TRBV20-1; TRBD1 aligns across 9 bases. The V gene's germline CDR1 is DFQATT and CDR2 SNEGSKA (reference sequence). The CDR3 sequence is 15 residues long.

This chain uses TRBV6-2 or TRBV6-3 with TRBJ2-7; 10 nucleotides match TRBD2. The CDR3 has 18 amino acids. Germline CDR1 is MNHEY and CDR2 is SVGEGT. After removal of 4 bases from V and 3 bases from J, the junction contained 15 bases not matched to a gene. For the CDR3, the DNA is TGTGCCAGCAGTTCACTTGAATTTAGCGGGAGGCTCCGCTACGAGCAGTACGTC. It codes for CASSSLEFSGRLRYEQYV.

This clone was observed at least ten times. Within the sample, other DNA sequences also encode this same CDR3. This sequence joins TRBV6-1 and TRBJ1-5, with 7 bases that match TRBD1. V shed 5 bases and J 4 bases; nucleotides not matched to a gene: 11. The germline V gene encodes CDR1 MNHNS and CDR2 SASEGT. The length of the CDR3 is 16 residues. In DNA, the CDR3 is TGTGCCAGCAGTAGGGACCAGGGACAGCTAAATCAGCCCCAGCATTTT. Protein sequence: CASSRDQGQLNQPQHF.

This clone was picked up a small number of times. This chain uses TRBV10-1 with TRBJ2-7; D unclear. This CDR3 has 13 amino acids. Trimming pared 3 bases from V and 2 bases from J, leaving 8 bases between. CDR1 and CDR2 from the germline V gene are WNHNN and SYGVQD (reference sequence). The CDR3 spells CASSEKAPYEQYF. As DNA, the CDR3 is TGCGCCAGCAGTGAAAAAGCTCCCTACGAGCAGTACTTC.

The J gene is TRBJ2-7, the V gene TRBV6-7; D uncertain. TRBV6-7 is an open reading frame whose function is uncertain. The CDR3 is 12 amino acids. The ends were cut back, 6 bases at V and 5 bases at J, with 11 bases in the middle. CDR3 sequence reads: CASRATVHEQYF. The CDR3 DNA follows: TGTGCCAGCAGGGCGACTGTCCACGAGCAGTACTTC.